These T cell receptor beta chains were read from a single sample in a study of Graves' ophthalmopathy and Graves' hyperthyroidism. TCRdb passed the multiplex PCR reads through MiXCR, listing each CDR3 protein once. The sample includes about 410,000 distinct CDR3 sequences, about 17% seen only once; the top ten take about 1.6%. The sample taken for sequencing was peripheral blood. The receptor source for this set is a woman under 30 with Graves' ophthalmopathy. Both conserved end residues are trimmed from each CDR3.

j_call: TRBJ2-7
v_call: TRBV18
cdr3_aa: ASSRTTGPSYEQY

j_call: TRBJ1-6
v_call: TRBV6-2/TRBV6-3
cdr3_aa: ASSYGQGNLH

j_call: TRBJ2-5
v_call: TRBV20-1
cdr3_aa: SVDRSQETQY

j_call: TRBJ1-1
v_call: TRBV27
cdr3_aa: ASSIQGARTEAF

j_call: TRBJ1-1
v_call: TRBV12-3/TRBV12-4
cdr3_aa: ASSLKARKTEAF

j_call: TRBJ2-5
v_call: TRBV28
cdr3_aa: ASSLVSGQYQETQC

j_call: TRBJ2-6
v_call: TRBV20-1
cdr3_aa: SASGISGANVLT

j_call: TRBJ1-2
v_call: TRBV29-1
cdr3_aa: SVLTANYGYT

j_call: TRBJ2-7
v_call: TRBV7-9
cdr3_aa: ASSFGALSYEQY

j_call: TRBJ1-2
v_call: TRBV6-5
cdr3_aa: ASSSDDRASYGYT

j_call: TRBJ2-7
v_call: TRBV5-1
cdr3_aa: ASSATGTGTGEQY

j_call: TRBJ1-5
v_call: TRBV6-5
cdr3_aa: ASSHRLDGIQRGNQPQH

j_call: TRBJ1-2
v_call: TRBV28
cdr3_aa: ASRPGRSGGGYT

j_call: TRBJ2-7
v_call: TRBV4-2
cdr3_aa: ASSQGLPLSEQY

j_call: TRBJ2-5
v_call: TRBV28
cdr3_aa: ASRALLGTRMMNRETQY

j_call: TRBJ2-4
v_call: TRBV24-1
cdr3_aa: ATSDYKNIQY

j_call: TRBJ1-5
v_call: TRBV6-2/TRBV6-3
cdr3_aa: ASRPTGLGNQPQH

j_call: TRBJ1-2
v_call: TRBV30
cdr3_aa: AWSVRIGYT

j_call: TRBJ2-7
v_call: TRBV12-3/TRBV12-4
cdr3_aa: ASSLGLGHSYEQY

j_call: TRBJ2-7
v_call: TRBV28
cdr3_aa: ASSLTSGTSGEQY

j_call: TRBJ2-5
v_call: TRBV6-1
cdr3_aa: ASRRLAGRKTQY

j_call: TRBJ1-1
v_call: TRBV11-2
cdr3_aa: ASSRGWGGNTEAF

j_call: TRBJ2-6
v_call: TRBV11-2
cdr3_aa: ASSLVAFSGANVLT

j_call: TRBJ2-1
v_call: TRBV12-3/TRBV12-4
cdr3_aa: ASTRADEQF

j_call: TRBJ2-5
v_call: TRBV29-1
cdr3_aa: SVDGYLAGEETQY

j_call: TRBJ1-6
v_call: TRBV12-3/TRBV12-4
cdr3_aa: ASSLRQGTEGSPLH

j_call: TRBJ1-1
v_call: TRBV6-5
cdr3_aa: ASSSLPGTGNTEAF

j_call: TRBJ1-1
v_call: TRBV5-1
cdr3_aa: ASSLVGGRTEAF